Described below is a single TCR beta chain sequence and its context. This sample was included in a study of blood T cell repertoires in COVID-19. Study details: Acute-phase and convalescent COVID-19 samples originated in the United States, Italy and Spain.

The cohort comprised adults aged 18 to 89 years residing in about two dozen US areas. Clinical histories supplied by participants themselves formed the basis of cohort assignment. Unmatched junction bases numbered 11, after V lost 8 bases and J lost 4 bases. The CDR3 is 16 amino acids. From germline, CDR1 is LNHDA and CDR2 SQIVND (reference sequence). Source study methods: Using reference gene primer amplification, nucleated cell counts were estimated. Profiling relied on immunoSEQ multiplex PCR, and the TCRdb table lists in-frame clones only, not all of them. V, J and clone size reflect that table, while D and trimming were determined from the DNA. The sample contains a few hundred thousand clones, roughly 91% of which appear only once.

Material: PBMCs or T cells enriched from blood (not recorded which). This receptor was identified in a woman aged 50 to 60 who had been exposed to COVID-19. This chain uses TRBV19 with TRBJ2-2; 9 nucleotides match TRBD1. The chain's CDR3 is CASYSFDRGSTGELFF. The CDR3 DNA reads as TGTGCCAGTTACAGTTTCGACAGGGGGAGCACCGGGGAGCTGTTTTTT.